Listed below are T cell receptor beta chains from one sample, sequenced in a study of T-cell reconstitution after alpha-beta-depleted transplantation in children. In TCRdb, the PCR reads were re-called with MiXCR into one record per CDR3 protein. The table lists almost 250,000 distinct CDR3 sequences, about 25% of them singletons. Sequencing was performed on PBMCs, taken before TCRalphabeta/CD19-depleted stem cell transplant. The source is a girl aged 2 to 9 with Fanconi anemia, due to receive a stem cell transplant. Both conserved end residues are part of each CDR3. The D gene is left open where the match is weak. The size entry is marked missing in some rows and otherwise reads once, few, many or a size class.

V	size	D	J	length	CDR3	DNA
TRBV25-1	many	-	TRBJ2-2	16	CASSPHPRGDTGELFF	TGTGCCAGCAGTCCGCATCCCAGGGGTGACACCGGGGAGCTGTTTTTT
TRBV29-1	many	TRBD1	TRBJ2-5	12	CSGDRAGETQYF	TGCAGCGGGGACAGGGCCGGGGAGACCCAGTACTTC
TRBV20-1	many	-	TRBJ2-7	15	CSARDQDGSSYEQYF	TGCAGTGCTAGAGATCAGGACGGAAGCTCCTACGAGCAGTACTTC
TRBV12-3/TRBV12-4	many	-	TRBJ2-7	15	CASSLDRALVYEQYF	TGTGCCAGCAGTCTCGACCGGGCCTTAGTCTACGAGCAGTACTTC
TRBV21-1	once	-	TRBJ2-1	15	CASSPPGLGNNEQFF	TGTGCCAGCAGCCCACCGGGACTAGGAAACAATGAGCAGTTCTTC
TRBV18	-	TRBD2	TRBJ2-2	16	CASSTLPREDTGELFF	TGTGCCAGCTCCACCCTACCGCGGGAGGACACCGGGGAGCTGTTTTTT
TRBV27	many	TRBD1	TRBJ2-7	21	CASSLTLPILDRVRGEYEQYF	TGTGCCAGCAGTTTAACTCTCCCTATTTTAGACAGGGTCAGAGGGGAGTACGAGCAGTACTTC
TRBV2	once	TRBD2	TRBJ2-2	15	CASRSGLANTGELFF	TGTGCCAGCCGTTCGGGACTAGCGAACACCGGGGAGCTGTTTTTT
TRBV20-1	-	TRBD2	TRBJ2-1	16	CSAREGGGYSYNEQFF	TGCAGTGCTAGAGAGGGCGGGGGGTATTCCTACAATGAGCAGTTCTTC
TRBV20-1	-	TRBD2	TRBJ2-5	15	CSATGLADPQETQYF	TGCAGTGCGACTGGACTAGCGGACCCTCAAGAGACCCAGTACTTC
TRBV12-3/TRBV12-4	many	-	TRBJ2-2	12	CASGNSGGELFF	TGTGCCAGCGGAAACTCGGGCGGGGAGCTGTTTTTT
TRBV25-1	many	-	TRBJ2-1	13	CASSELLGNEQFF	TGTGCCAGCAGTGAATTACTGGGGAATGAGCAGTTCTTC
TRBV2	once	TRBD1	TRBJ2-1	15	CASRLRDSSYNEQFF	TGTGCCAGCAGGCTCCGGGACAGCTCCTACAATGAGCAGTTCTTC
TRBV20-1	-	TRBD1	TRBJ2-5	13	CSVQTGHQETQYF	TGCAGTGTCCAGACAGGGCATCAAGAGACCCAGTACTTC
TRBV29-1	-	-	TRBJ2-7	12	CSVGDILYEQYF	TGCAGCGTTGGCGACATCCTCTACGAGCAGTACTTC
TRBV29-1	many	TRBD2	TRBJ2-3	14	CSGGTSGRRDTQYF	TGCAGCGGGGGGACTAGCGGGAGGCGGGATACGCAGTATTTT
TRBV6-2/TRBV6-3	-	-	TRBJ2-1	13	CASSRTQYNEQFF	TGTGCCAGCAGCCGGACCCAATACAATGAGCAGTTCTTC
TRBV29-1	-	-	TRBJ2-1	17	CSVEDRGSQSSYNEQFF	TGCAGCGTTGAAGATCGAGGTTCCCAGAGCTCCTACAATGAGCAGTTCTTC
TRBV29-1	few	TRBD2	TRBJ2-2	15	CSVLPTSGGAGELFF	TGCAGCGTTTTACCTACTAGCGGGGGGGCCGGGGAGCTGTTTTTT
TRBV5-1	many	-	TRBJ2-1	15	CASSFGESLYNEQFF	TGCGCCAGCAGCTTTGGGGAGTCTCTCTACAATGAGCAGTTCTTC
TRBV2	many	-	TRBJ2-7	12	CASRGDGYEQYF	TGTGCCAGCAGGGGGGACGGCTACGAGCAGTACTTC
TRBV7-9	many	-	TRBJ2-5	16	CASSTVEGHVGETQYF	TGTGCCAGCAGCACGGTAGAGGGTCACGTCGGAGAGACCCAGTACTTC
TRBV5-1	-	-	TRBJ1-1	13	CASRGTGLDEAFF	TGCGCCAGCAGGGGCACAGGGTTGGATGAAGCTTTCTTT
TRBV29-1	many	TRBD2	TRBJ2-7	13	CSAHTSGSYEQYF	TGCAGCGCCCATACTAGCGGATCCTACGAGCAGTACTTC
TRBV12-3/TRBV12-4	-	-	TRBJ2-3	16	CASSLLEGSYTDTQYF	TGTGCCAGCAGTTTACTTGAGGGGTCTTACACAGATACGCAGTATTTT
TRBV10-3	few	-	TRBJ2-2	17	CAISEPYRTSNTGELFF	TGTGCCATCAGTGAACCATACCGGACCTCAAACACCGGGGAGCTGTTTTTT
TRBV2	few	-	TRBJ2-7	14	CASVGGAVSYEQYF	TGTGCCAGCGTGGGGGGGGCAGTCTCCTACGAGCAGTACTTC
TRBV28	many	-	TRBJ2-7	13	CASSFSGIYEQYF	TGTGCCAGCAGTTTTTCAGGGATCTACGAGCAGTACTTC
TRBV20-1	many	TRBD1	TRBJ1-5	16	CSARDAQGDSNQPQHF	TGCAGTGCTAGAGATGCCCAGGGGGATAGCAATCAGCCCCAGCATTTT